Each of the 7 T cell receptor beta chains below was sequenced from the same sample in a study of T cells in Graves' hyperthyroidism and ophthalmopathy. TCR beta CDR3 region amplification was performed from RNA transcripts. The study used the HTBI primer set for a first-round RT-PCR of the TCR CDR3. MiXCR, run by TCRdb on the multiplex PCR reads, gives a single entry per CDR3 protein. The sample includes 490,000 or so distinct CDR3 sequences, 15% to 20% seen only once; the top ten take approximately 32%. The sample taken for sequencing was blood. These receptors originate from a woman aged 25-40 years with Graves' ophthalmopathy.

The rearrangement uses TRBV2 and TRBJ1-2, with 9 nucleotides matching TRBD1. Germline-derived CDR1 and CDR2 are SNHLY and FYNNEI. This CDR3 contains 14 residues. V lost 8 bases and J lost 4; bases outside the gene matches: 8. CDR3 loop: CASPGGQGLYGYTF. As DNA, the CDR3 is TGTGCCAGCCCCGGGGGACAGGGCCTCTATGGCTACACCTTC.

At least ten counts were recorded for this clonotype. The V and J genes are TRBV12-3 or TRBV12-4 and TRBJ1-1, with TRBD1 as a possible D gene (5 bases). V gave up 5 bases and J gave up 1 base, with 11 bases separating them. CDR3 length: 14 amino acids. CDR3 sequence (DNA): TGTGCCAGCAGTCCTTGGGACCGGAACACTGAAGCTTTCTTT. Encoded protein: CASSPWDRNTEAFF.

This clonotype was counted between two and nine times. The rearrangement joins TRBV24-1 to TRBJ2-1; D gene uncertain. Germline CDR1 and CDR2: KGHDR and SFDVKD. This CDR3 region has 12 residues. V lost 7 bases and J 0 bases, leaving 3 bases between the germline ends. DNA for the CDR3: TGTGCCACCAGCAGCTCCTACAATGAGCAGTTCTTC. This sequence encodes CATSSSYNEQFF.

The V gene is TRBV29-1, the J gene TRBJ2-5; 15 bases map to TRBD2. V shed 8 bases and J 5 bases; nucleotides not matched to a gene: 9. CDR1 is SQVTM and CDR2 is ANQGSEA in the germline V gene. There are 15 residues in the CDR3. The CDR3 is CSFSGTSGRLETQYF. The CDR3, as DNA: TGCAGCTTTTCCGGGACTAGCGGGAGGTTGGAGACCCAGTACTTC.

The chain has TRBV28 and TRBJ2-1, with 8 bases aligning to TRBD2. V dropped 5 bases and J dropped 4; count of bases not matched to a gene: 7. The CDR3 is 15 residues long. The germline CDR1 and CDR2 sequences are MDHEN and SYDVKM. The CDR3 reads CASSGGLAGYNEQFF. CDR3 coding DNA: TGTGCCAGCAGTGGAGGGCTAGCGGGTTACAATGAGCAGTTCTTC.

This clonotype was seen at least ten times. The chain has TRBV28 and TRBJ1-2, with D perhaps TRBD1 (5 bases). Germline-derived CDR1 and CDR2 are MDHEN and SYDVKM. The CDR3 loop spans 15 amino acids. V was clipped by 6 bases and J by 1 base, with 15 bases between them. The chain's CDR3 is CASRGQKGNNYGYTF. CDR3 DNA: TGTGCCAGCAGAGGCCAAAAGGGGAATAACTATGGCTACACCTTC.

This clonotype was counted many times. The CDR3, as DNA: TGTGCCAGCAGTTTATACAGGGGCCCCTACGAGCAGTACTTC. Its translation is CASSLYRGPYEQYF. This chain links TRBV28 with TRBJ2-7; the match to TRBD1 covers 7 bases. The CDR3 has 14 residues. V lost 1 base to trimming and J lost 2 bases; unmatched junction nucleotides: 2. Germline V lookup: CDR1 MDHEN, CDR2 SYDVKM.